The 16 T cell receptor beta chains below were found in one sample sequenced in a study of blood T cell repertoires in COVID-19. Profiling relied on immunoSEQ multiplex PCR, and the TCRdb table lists in-frame clones only, not all of them. Of 70,000 or so clones in the sample, 70% to 90% were seen once. The sample taken for sequencing was peripheral blood. All receptors derive from a woman at least 80 years old with active COVID-19.

This chain joins TRBV28 and TRBJ1-2; 7 bases agree with TRBD1. Germline assignment: CDR1 MDHEN and CDR2 SYDVKM. J gave up 5 bases and V 11 bases, and 8 bases lay outside the gene matches. This CDR3 spans 12 amino acids. The CDR3 loop reads CAVPGQIYGYTF. The CDR3 DNA sequence: TGTGCCGTCCCGGGACAGATATATGGCTACACCTTC.

The chain links TRBV27 to TRBJ1-5, with D possibly TRBD1 on 6 matching bases. Trimming removed 2 bases from V and 6 bases from J, with 14 bases in between. The CDR3 is 15 amino acids. In germline, CDR1 is MNHEY, CDR2 SMNVEV (reference sequence). The DNA of the CDR3 is TGTGCCAGCAGTTTAGAGCCCCGAGGGGGTCAGCCCCAGCATTTT. It specifies CASSLEPRGGQPQHF.

The rearrangement uses TRBV7-3 and TRBJ1-6, with D possibly being TRBD1 (5 bases). Trimming removed 1 base at V and 7 bases at J, with 11 bases between. The germline CDR1 and CDR2 sequences are SGHTA and FQGTGA. This CDR3 spans 15 amino acids. The DNA of the CDR3 is TGTGCCAGCAGCTTAAGCAGGGTAAGAAATTCACCCCTCCACTTT. Protein: CASSLSRVRNSPLHF.

This clone was seen more than once but under ten times. V is TRBV28 and J is TRBJ1-6, with TRBD1 as a possible D gene (6 bases). The V end lost 3 bases, the J end lost 7 bases, and 10 bases lay between the germline ends. Germline-derived CDR1 and CDR2 are MDHEN and SYDVKM. The CDR3 has 14 residues. The CDR3 DNA is TGTGCCAGCAGTTTCCGGCAGGGGAATTCACCCCTCCACTTT. Translated, it gives CASSFRQGNSPLHF.

The genes are TRBV11-3 and TRBJ2-5; D possibly corresponds to TRBD2 (6 bases). This CDR3 has 13 amino acids. From germline, CDR1 is SGHNT and CDR2 YENEEA. With 2 bases removed from V and 5 bases from J, the gap between germline ends came to 9 bases. The CDR3 is CASSLRGSETQYF. The CDR3 DNA reads TGTGCCAGCAGCTTACGGGGGAGCGAGACCCAGTACTTC. Supplemented by reference TRBV11-3 and TRBJ2-5, the full variable domain reads EAGVVQSPRYKIIEKKQPVAFWCNPISGHNTLYWYLQNLGQGPELLIRYENEEAVDDSQLPKDRFSAERLKGVDSTLKIQPAELGDSAVYLCASSLRGSETQYFGPGTRLLVL.

The V call is TRBV11-3, the J call TRBJ2-3; 12 bases map to TRBD1. After removal of 4 bases from V and 6 bases from J, the junction contained 5 bases not matched to a gene. CDR1 and CDR2 from the germline V gene are SGHNT and YENEEA. The CDR3 has 15 amino acids. Here the CDR3 DNA reads TGTGCCAGCAGCTCAGGGACAGGGGGCGGCGATACGCAGTATTTT. Its protein is CASSSGTGGGDTQYF.

The V call is TRBV20-1, the J call TRBJ2-2; 9 positions agree with TRBD1. With 3 bases clipped from V and 4 bases from J, the junction kept 3 bases outside the gene matches. The CDR3 loop spans 14 amino acids. Per germline, CDR1 DFQATT and CDR2 SNEGSKA (reference sequence). The CDR3 bases are TGCAGTGCTAGTGGGACAGGGAGCACCGGGGAGCTGTTTTTT. This gives the protein CSASGTGSTGELFF.

This chain links TRBV6-5 with TRBJ2-7; TRBD1 matches 8 bases. The CDR3 contains 15 residues. In germline, CDR1 is MNHEY, CDR2 SVGAGI. Unmatched junction bases numbered 13, after V lost 6 bases and J lost 6 bases. This CDR3 is CASSSWTGLGVEQYF. The CDR3 nucleotides read TGTGCCAGCAGCTCCTGGACAGGGTTAGGGGTCGAGCAGTACTTC.

The rearrangement uses TRBV2 and TRBJ2-1; 7 nucleotides line up with TRBD1. V trimming: 6 bases; J trimming: 5 bases; junction bases outside the gene matches: 4. This CDR3 contains 13 residues. CDR1 is SNHLY and CDR2 is FYNNEI in the germline V gene. CDR3 DNA: TGTGCCAGCAGAAAGGGACAGAACAATGAGCAGTTCTTC. It specifies CASRKGQNNEQFF.

The genes are TRBV25-1 and TRBJ2-3; D may be TRBD1 (6 bases). CDR1 is MGHDK, CDR2 SYGVNS, per germline. This CDR3 has 14 amino acids. V lost 7 bases and J lost 2, with 13 bases in between. The CDR3 coding sequence is TGTGCCAGCACCCCACAGGGATACACAGATACGCAGTATTTT. Translation gives CASTPQGYTDTQYF.

This CDR3 reads CATSDSPRETQYF. In nucleotides, the CDR3 is TGTGCCACCAGTGATTCCCCGAGGGAGACCCAGTACTTC. This chain connects TRBV24-1 to TRBJ2-5; D is uncertain. The CDR3 sequence is 13 residues long. The germline CDR1 and CDR2 sequences are KGHDR and SFDVKD. V was shortened by 2 bases and J by 5 bases, with 8 bases between the two germline ends.

This clone was found once. The rearrangement links TRBV3-1 (or the pseudogene TRBV3-2) to TRBJ1-1, with 7 nucleotides matching TRBD1. Germline assignment: CDR1 LGHDT and CDR2 YNNKEL (reference sequence). The length of the CDR3 is 16 residues. V gave up 2 bases and J gave up 5 bases; unmatched junction bases: 11. CDR3 bases: TGTGCCAGCAGCCAATTCAATACAGGGGTGAGGACTGAAGCTTTCTTT. Protein: CASSQFNTGVRTEAFF.

The genes are TRBV29-1 and TRBJ2-1; D unclear. The V and J ends lost 3 bases and 9 bases respectively, with 12 bases between them. This CDR3 spans 12 amino acids. Germline assignment: CDR1 SQVTM and CDR2 ANQGSEA. The CDR3 region has the DNA TGCAGCGTTGAGGAGTATCTCAGTGAGCAGTTCTTC. This gives the protein CSVEEYLSEQFF.

This clone was recorded once. V usage is TRBV29-1 and J usage is TRBJ1-2; 7 positions agree with TRBD1. The V gene's germline CDR1 is SQVTM and CDR2 ANQGSEA. The CDR3 spans 11 residues. The trim removed 6 bases at V and 6 bases at J, leaving 4 bases unmatched. Written as DNA, the CDR3 is TGCAGCGTCATGACAGGGCATGGCTACACCTTC. Translated: CSVMTGHGYTF.

CDR3 loop: CASSLPTVGNTIYF. In DNA, the CDR3 is TGTGCCAGCAGCTTACCTACAGTTGGAAACACCATATATTTT. The gene calls are TRBV11-2 and TRBJ1-3, with D unclear. This CDR3 comprises 14 residues. Germline values: CDR1 SGHAT, CDR2 FQNNGV. V lost 2 bases and J 3 bases, leaving 8 bases between the germline ends.

The table lists this clone with a few counts. J is TRBJ2-7 and V is TRBV29-1; TRBD1 agrees at 8 bases. Germline loops: CDR1 SQVTM, CDR2 ANQGSEA. V dropped 6 bases and J dropped 6; count of bases not matched to a gene: 7. The CDR3 contains 12 residues. The CDR3 protein is CSVTGTGIEQYF. The CDR3 bases are TGCAGCGTAACCGGGACAGGCATCGAGCAGTACTTC.